These T cell receptor beta chains were read from a single sample in a study of blood T cell repertoires in COVID-19. Clones were read by immunoSEQ multiplex PCR, and TCRdb kept only the in-frame ones, dropping some. The table lists over 200,000 clones, more than 85% of them singletons. Sequencing used peripheral blood. Receptors originate from a man aged 35 to 55 with active or convalescent COVID-19. Each CDR3 is given without its conserved first and last residue. The D gene is left open where the match is weak.

AWSPRTGSGTEAF | TRBD1 | TRBV30
ASRGGGMNTEAF | NA | TRBV5-1
ASMSSGTGETQY | NA | TRBV19
ASSYSNRGRGGYT | TRBD1 | TRBV6-5
ASSPPLAGGGPYEQY | TRBD2 | TRBV7-8
ASSQVQGTKSREQY | TRBD1 | TRBV4-1
ASHLGGTGYYGYT | NA | TRBV5-1
ASSGQGDEQY | TRBD1 | TRBV5-4
ASSATDRGTGEQY | TRBD1 | TRBV9
ASSQMNTEAF | NA | TRBV5-4
ASSLVGGSYEQY | NA | TRBV5-5
ASSLRTASNTEAF | NA | TRBV7-6
ASRNERAGGETQY | NA | TRBV5-4
ASSFGGYQETQY | NA | TRBV28
ASSSAQGLGSPLH | NA | TRBV28
ASSLRSGAQHNEQF | TRBD2 | TRBV28
AESGGSNYGYT | TRBD1 | TRBV28
ASSRDRLGEQY | TRBD1 | TRBV3-1/TRBV3-2
ATSRGTNSPLH | NA | TRBV6-5
ASSYGWANGYT | NA | TRBV6-5
ASSQTGNGKLF | NA | TRBV14
ASSLVGLANTGELF | NA | TRBV5-1
ASAGTGNTEAF | TRBD1 | TRBV6-5
AISMANREGGGYT | NA | TRBV10-3
ASCREQNTEAF | NA | TRBV4-2
ASSLSLNTEAF | NA | TRBV27
ASTQNRVNQPQH | NA | TRBV10-2
ASRLQGAGEKLF | TRBD1 | TRBV28
ASRGAQETQY | NA | TRBV19
AISELGEELF | NA | TRBV10-3
ASREGLNTEAF | NA | TRBV9
ASSLGVSGDYSTDTQY | TRBD2 | TRBV5-1
ASSPPGGGAYEQY | NA | TRBV28
ASSLDYLKSPNYGYT | NA | TRBV5-1
ASSELGQGPGELF | TRBD1 | TRBV6-1
ASSSRGQGFGYT | TRBD1 | TRBV28
TSESQGREKLF | NA | TRBV1
ASSIATGTDTQY | NA | TRBV19
ASSLSGFGQF | NA | TRBV28
ASRAGTNTQY | NA | TRBV27
ASSPPLAGGNNEQF | TRBD2 | TRBV5-4
ASTVHNSPLH | NA | TRBV28
ASSLASSGGQF | TRBD2 | TRBV7-6
ASFRGLMGTEAF | NA | TRBV12-5
ASSPPTGGNTIY | TRBD1 | TRBV18
ASSSLIAGSINEQF | TRBD2 | TRBV28